This T cell receptor beta chain was identified during a study of blood T cell repertoires in COVID-19 (dated by TCRdb to the early 2020s). Notes on the research overall: The collaborator samples originated in the United States, Italy and Spain and spanned the acute and convalescent phases of COVID-19. The dataset comprised deeply sampled blood TCRbeta repertoires from subjects exposed to, actively infected with, or recovered from COVID-19. Samples came from the ongoing ImmuneRACE study (first 160 participants) plus 1,254 subjects from 6 global collaborators. Where HLA class I and class II types were available, the types were taken from metadata supplied by the sample provider, not from assay-based typing. The repertoires were released in a freely available public database meant as a resource for research on the immune response to SARS-CoV-2. The sample metadata nearly always contained a de-identified subject ID, COVID-19 status, age in years and sex. The material from the prospective study consisted of cDNA or gDNA derived from T cells, B-cell-depleted T cells, or PBMCs. What the work shows at the level of the full study, not this receptor alone: How much clinical and demographic metadata was included differed by source and by participant, and the metadata was provided uncurated.

V and J are truncated by 8 bases and 5 bases respectively, leaving an intervening sequence of 15 bases. The CDR3 numbers 13 residues from cysteine through phenylalanine. Just the 39-base CDR3 DNA is kept, in frame starting at base 1. For CDR1 and CDR2, the germline V gene lists MDHEN and SYDVKM. Regarding this clone: Its antigen target is currently unknown. No base quality information exists; no much larger clone differs at one position.

Participants in the prospective study were enrolled through a virtual design, were aged about 18 to 100 years, and lived in some 24 United States geographic areas. To assign participants to cohorts, the prospective study relied on clinical history that participants themselves reported in a screening survey and a study questionnaire. Mobile phlebotomists in the prospective study collected whole blood, serum and a nasopharyngeal or oropharyngeal swab from every participant. Participants in the prospective study had the option to provide additional blood draws and questionnaires over an approximately 2-month period. Before DNA extraction, blood samples from the prospective study were shipped at room temperature or frozen. The immunoSEQ Assay, a bias-controlled multiplex PCR, was used to amplify TCRbeta CDR3 regions from genomic DNA. Concerning the study's data processing: Nucleated cell counts per sample were estimated from amplification of reference gene primers within the assay. Sequence reads were collapsed and filtered to measure the absolute abundance of every unique TCRbeta CDR3 rearrangement. For each sample, productive Simpson clonality was calculated by taking the square root of Simpson's diversity index across productive rearrangements. Drawn from immuneACCESS, this table holds only the in-frame rearrangements with V and J called that TCRdb kept. Clones are partly lost; checked studies trace under half to an unresolved V gene and leave the rest unexplained. The V and J calls and clone size come from that table; D and trimming were worked out from the DNA. A total of fewer than 250,000 clones appear in this sample, 65% to 90% of them only once. Together, the top ten hold around 10% of the sample.

The rearranged chain carries TRBV28 and TRBJ1-2, with TRBD1 tentatively as D gene (6 bases match). What was sequenced was PBMCs or T cells enriched from blood (not recorded which). The TCR sequence derives from a woman between 45 and 60 years old with acute COVID-19. The bases are TGTGCCAGCTCCCTACAGGGCAGATATGGCTACACCTTC. This translates into CASSLQGRYGYTF.